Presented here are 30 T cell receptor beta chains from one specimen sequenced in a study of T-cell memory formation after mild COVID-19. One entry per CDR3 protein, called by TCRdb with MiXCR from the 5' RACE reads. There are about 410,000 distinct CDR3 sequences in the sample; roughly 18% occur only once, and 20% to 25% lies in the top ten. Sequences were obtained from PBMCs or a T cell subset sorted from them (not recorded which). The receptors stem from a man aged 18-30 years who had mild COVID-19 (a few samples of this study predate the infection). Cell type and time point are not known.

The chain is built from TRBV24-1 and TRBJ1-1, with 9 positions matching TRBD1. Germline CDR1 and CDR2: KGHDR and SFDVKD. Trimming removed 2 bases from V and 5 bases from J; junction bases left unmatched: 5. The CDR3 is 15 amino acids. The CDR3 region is CATSDSGQGKTEAFF. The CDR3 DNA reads TGTGCCACCAGTGATTCCGGACAGGGGAAAACTGAAGCTTTCTTT.

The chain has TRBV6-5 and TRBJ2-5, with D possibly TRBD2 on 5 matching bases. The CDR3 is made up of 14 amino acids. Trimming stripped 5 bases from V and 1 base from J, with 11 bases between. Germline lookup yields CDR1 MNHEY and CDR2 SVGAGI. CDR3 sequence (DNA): TGTGCCAGCAGTAGAGGGTTGGGCCAAGAGACCCAGTACTTC. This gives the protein CASSRGLGQETQYF.

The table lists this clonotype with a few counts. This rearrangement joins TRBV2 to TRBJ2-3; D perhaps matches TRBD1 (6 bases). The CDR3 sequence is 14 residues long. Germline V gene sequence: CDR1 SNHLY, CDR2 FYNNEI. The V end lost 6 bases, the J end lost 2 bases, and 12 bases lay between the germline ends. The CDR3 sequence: CASRRDTYTDTQYF. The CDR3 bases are TGTGCCAGCAGGAGGGACACTTACACAGATACGCAGTATTTT.

This CDR3 is CASSHTQGAFSPDTQYF. In DNA form, the CDR3 reads TGTGCCAGCAGCCACACACAGGGGGCCTTTAGTCCAGATACGCAGTATTTT. The chain has TRBV7-9 and TRBJ2-3, with 9 positions matching TRBD1. After removal of 5 bases from V and 4 bases from J, the junction contained 13 bases not matched to a gene. Germline-derived CDR1 and CDR2 are SEHNR and FQNEAQ (reference sequence). The CDR3 covers 17 residues. The whole variable domain, remainder taken from reference TRBV7-9 and TRBJ2-3, is DTGVSQNPRHKITKRGQNVTFRCDPISEHNRLYWYRQTLGQGPEFLTYFQNEAQLEKSRLLSDRFSAERPKGSFSTLEIQRTEQGDSAMYLCASSHTQGAFSPDTQYFGPGTRLTVL.

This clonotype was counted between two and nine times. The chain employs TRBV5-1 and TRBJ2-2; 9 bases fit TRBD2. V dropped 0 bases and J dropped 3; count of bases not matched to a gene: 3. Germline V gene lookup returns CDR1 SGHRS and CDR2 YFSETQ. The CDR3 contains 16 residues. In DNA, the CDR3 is TGCGCCAGCAGCTTGGCCAGCGGGGGGTACACCGGGGAGCTGTTTTTT. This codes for CASSLASGGYTGELFF.

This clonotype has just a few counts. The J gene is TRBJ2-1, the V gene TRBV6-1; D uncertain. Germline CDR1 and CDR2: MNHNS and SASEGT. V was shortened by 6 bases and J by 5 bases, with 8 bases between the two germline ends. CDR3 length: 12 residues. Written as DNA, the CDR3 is TGTGCCAGCAGACCAGGAGACAATGAGCAGTTCTTC. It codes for CASRPGDNEQFF.

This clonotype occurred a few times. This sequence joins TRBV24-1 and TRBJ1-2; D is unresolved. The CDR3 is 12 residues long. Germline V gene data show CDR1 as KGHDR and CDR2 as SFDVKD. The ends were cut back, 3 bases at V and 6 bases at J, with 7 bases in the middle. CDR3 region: CATSDGRHGYTF. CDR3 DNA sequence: TGTGCCACCAGTGATGGACGACATGGCTACACCTTC.

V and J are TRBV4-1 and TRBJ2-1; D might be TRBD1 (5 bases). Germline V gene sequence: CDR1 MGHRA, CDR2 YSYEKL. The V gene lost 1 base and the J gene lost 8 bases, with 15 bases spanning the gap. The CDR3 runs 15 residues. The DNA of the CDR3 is TGCGCCAGCAGCCAAGCCCATGGGGCCGCCGATGAGCAGTTCTTC. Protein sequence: CASSQAHGAADEQFF.

CDR3 region: CASSQVAGLAGEETQYF. The DNA for the CDR3 is TGCGCCAGCAGCCAAGTCGCGGGACTAGCGGGGGAAGAGACCCAGTACTTC. This chain joins TRBV4-1 and TRBJ2-5; 14 bases align to TRBD2. Germline loops: CDR1 MGHRA, CDR2 YSYEKL. V shed 1 base and J 3 bases; nucleotides not matched to a gene: 4. This CDR3 spans 17 amino acids.

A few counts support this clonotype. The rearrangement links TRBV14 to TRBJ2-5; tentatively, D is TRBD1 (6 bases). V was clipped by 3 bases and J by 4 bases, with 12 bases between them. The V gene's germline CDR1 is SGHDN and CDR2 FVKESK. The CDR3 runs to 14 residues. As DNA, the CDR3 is TGTGCCAGCAGCCACCCAGGGGCCCCAGAGACCCAGTACTTC. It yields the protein CASSHPGAPETQYF.

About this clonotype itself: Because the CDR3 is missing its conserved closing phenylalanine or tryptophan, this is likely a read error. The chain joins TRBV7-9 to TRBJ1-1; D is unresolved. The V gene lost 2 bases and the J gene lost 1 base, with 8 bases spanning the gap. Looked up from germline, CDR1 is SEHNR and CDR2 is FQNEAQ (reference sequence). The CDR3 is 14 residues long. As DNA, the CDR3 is TGTGCCAGCAGCTTACAACAGTCGAACACTGAAGCTTTCCTT. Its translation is CASSLQQSNTEAFL.

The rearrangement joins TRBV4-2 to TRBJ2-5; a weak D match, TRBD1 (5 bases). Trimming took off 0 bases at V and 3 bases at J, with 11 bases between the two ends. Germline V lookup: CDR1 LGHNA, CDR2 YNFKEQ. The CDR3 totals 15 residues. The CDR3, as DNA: TGTGCCAGCAGCCAAGATAATCGCAGGGAAGAGACCCAGTACTTC. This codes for CASSQDNRREETQYF.

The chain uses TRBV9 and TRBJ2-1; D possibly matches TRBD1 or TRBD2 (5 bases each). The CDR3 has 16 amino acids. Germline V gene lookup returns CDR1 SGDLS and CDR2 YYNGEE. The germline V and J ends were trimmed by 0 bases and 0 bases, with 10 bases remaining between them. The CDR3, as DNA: TGTGCCAGCAGCGTAGCATGGGGGACCTCCTACAATGAGCAGTTCTTC. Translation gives CASSVAWGTSYNEQFF.

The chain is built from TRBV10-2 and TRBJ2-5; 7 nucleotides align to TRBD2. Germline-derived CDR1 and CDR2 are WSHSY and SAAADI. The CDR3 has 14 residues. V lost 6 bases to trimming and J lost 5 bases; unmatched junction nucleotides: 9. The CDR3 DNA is TGCGCCAGCAGGATAGCGGGCGGATCTGAGACCCAGTACTTC. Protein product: CASRIAGGSETQYF.

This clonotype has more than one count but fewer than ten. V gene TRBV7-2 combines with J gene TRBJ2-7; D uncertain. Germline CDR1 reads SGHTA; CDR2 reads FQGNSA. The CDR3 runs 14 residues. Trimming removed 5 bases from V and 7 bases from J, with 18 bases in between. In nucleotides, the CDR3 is TGTGCCAGCAGCGTACTATCGGCCCGATCTGAGCAGTACTTC. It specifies CASSVLSARSEQYF.

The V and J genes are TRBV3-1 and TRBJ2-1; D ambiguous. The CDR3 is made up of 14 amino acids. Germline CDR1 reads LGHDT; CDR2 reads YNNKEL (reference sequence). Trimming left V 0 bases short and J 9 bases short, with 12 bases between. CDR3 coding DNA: TGTGCCAGCAGCCAAGATCCAGGAACTTTTGAGCAGTTCTTC. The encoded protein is CASSQDPGTFEQFF.

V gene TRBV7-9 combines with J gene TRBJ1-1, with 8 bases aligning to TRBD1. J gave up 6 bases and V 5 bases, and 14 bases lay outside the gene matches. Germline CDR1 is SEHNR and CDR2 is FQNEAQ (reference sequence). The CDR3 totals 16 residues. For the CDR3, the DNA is TGTGCCAGCAGCCCCTCCGGGACAGGAGGTTGGGCTGAAGCTTTCTTT. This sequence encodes CASSPSGTGGWAEAFF.

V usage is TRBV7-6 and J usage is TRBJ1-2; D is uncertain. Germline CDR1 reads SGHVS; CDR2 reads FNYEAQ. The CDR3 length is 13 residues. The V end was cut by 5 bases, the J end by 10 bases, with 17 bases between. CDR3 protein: CASSMTPGGPYTF. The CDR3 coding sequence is TGTGCCAGCAGCATGACCCCAGGAGGGCCCTACACCTTC.

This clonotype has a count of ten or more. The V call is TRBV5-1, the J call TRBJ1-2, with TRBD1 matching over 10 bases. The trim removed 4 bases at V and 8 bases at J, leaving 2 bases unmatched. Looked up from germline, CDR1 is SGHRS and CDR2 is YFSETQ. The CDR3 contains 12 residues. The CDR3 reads CASSGQGDGYTF. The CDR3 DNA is TGCGCCAGCAGCGGACAGGGGGACGGCTACACCTTC.

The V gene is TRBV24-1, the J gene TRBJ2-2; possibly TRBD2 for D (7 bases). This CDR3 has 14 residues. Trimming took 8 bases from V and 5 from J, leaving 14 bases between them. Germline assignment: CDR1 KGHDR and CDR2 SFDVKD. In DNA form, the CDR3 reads TGTGCCACCACCCCCGGGGGGCGGACCGGGGAGCTGTTTTTT. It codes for CATTPGGRTGELFF.

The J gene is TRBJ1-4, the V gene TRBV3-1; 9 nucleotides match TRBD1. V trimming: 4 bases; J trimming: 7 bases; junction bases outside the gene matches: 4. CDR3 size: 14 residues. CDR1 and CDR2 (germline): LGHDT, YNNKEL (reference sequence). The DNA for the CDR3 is TGTGCCAGCAGCCCCTGGGACAGGGCTGAAAAACTGTTTTTT. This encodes CASSPWDRAEKLFF.

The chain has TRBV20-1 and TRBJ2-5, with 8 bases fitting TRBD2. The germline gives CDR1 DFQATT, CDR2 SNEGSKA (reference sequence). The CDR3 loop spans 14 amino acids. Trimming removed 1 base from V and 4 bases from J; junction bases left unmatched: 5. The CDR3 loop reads CSARGGGGRETQYF. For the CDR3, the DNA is TGCAGTGCTAGAGGGGGCGGGGGGCGAGAGACCCAGTACTTC.

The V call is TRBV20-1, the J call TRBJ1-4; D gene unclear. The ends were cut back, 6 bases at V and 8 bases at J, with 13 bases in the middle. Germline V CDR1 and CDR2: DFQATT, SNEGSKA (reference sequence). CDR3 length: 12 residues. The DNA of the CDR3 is TGCAGTGCCCTTTCTGGAAGGGAAAAACTGTTTTTT. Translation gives CSALSGREKLFF.

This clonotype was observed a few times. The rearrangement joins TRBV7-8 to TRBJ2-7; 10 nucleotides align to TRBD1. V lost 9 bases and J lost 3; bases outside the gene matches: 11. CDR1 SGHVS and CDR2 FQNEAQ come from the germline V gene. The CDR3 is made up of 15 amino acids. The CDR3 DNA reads TGTGCCAGTTCGAGGGGGGACAGGGGTTTCTACGAGCAGTACGTC. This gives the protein CASSRGDRGFYEQYV.

In DNA form, the CDR3 reads TGTGCCAGCACCAGAGGGAGATGGGGCTACACCTTC. It encodes CASTRGRWGYTF. The chain uses TRBV6-5 and TRBJ1-2; D uncertain. The germline CDR1 and CDR2 sequences are MNHEY and SVGAGI. The ends were cut back, 7 bases at V and 8 bases at J, with 14 bases in the middle. This CDR3 is 12 amino acids long.

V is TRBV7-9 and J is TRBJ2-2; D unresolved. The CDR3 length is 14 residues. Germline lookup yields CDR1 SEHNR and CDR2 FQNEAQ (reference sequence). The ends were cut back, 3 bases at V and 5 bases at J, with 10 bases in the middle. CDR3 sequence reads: CASSFAGLTGELFF. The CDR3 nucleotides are TGTGCCAGCAGCTTTGCCGGGTTGACCGGGGAGCTGTTTTTT.

CDR3 loop: CASSQDSRGSGNTIYF. CDR3 in DNA: TGCGCCAGCAGCCAAGATTCTAGGGGCTCTGGAAACACCATATATTTT. The chain couples TRBV4-3 to TRBJ1-3, with TRBD1 as a possible D gene (5 bases). In germline, CDR1 is LGHNA, CDR2 YSLEER. The length of the CDR3 is 16 residues. V lost 0 bases, J lost 0 bases, and 9 bases lay in between.

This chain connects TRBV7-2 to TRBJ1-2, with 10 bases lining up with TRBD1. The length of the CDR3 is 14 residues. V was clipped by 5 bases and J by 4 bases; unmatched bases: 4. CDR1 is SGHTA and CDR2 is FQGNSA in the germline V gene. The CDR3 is CASSQGQGPYGYTF. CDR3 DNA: TGTGCCAGCAGCCAGGGACAGGGGCCCTATGGCTACACCTTC.

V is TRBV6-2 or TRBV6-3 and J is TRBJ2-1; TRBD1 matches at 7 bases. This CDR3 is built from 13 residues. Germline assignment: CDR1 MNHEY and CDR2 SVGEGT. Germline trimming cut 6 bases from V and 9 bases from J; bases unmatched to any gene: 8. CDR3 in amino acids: CASRYNRGGEQFF. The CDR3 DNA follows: TGTGCCAGCAGATACAACAGGGGTGGTGAGCAGTTCTTC.

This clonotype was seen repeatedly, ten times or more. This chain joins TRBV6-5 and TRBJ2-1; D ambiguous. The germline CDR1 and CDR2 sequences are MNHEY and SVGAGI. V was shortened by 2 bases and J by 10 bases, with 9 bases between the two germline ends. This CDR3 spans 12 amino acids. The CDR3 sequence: CASSYAGWEQFF. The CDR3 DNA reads TGTGCCAGCAGTTACGCCGGGTGGGAGCAGTTCTTC.